The rows below give T cell receptor beta chains drawn from one sample of a study of blood T cell repertoires in COVID-19. TCRdb's copy holds only in-frame clones and misses some; the assay was immunoSEQ multiplex PCR. The sample has tens of thousands of clones, 80% to 90% seen once. Source material: peripheral blood. These receptors originate from a woman between 55 and 75 years old with acute or convalescent COVID-19. Both conserved end residues are part of each CDR3. A D gene is named only where the DNA matches it firmly. Clone size is not always given. Where it is, it says once, few, many or a class for expanded clones.

abundance	v_gene	d_gene	j_gene	CDR3nt	CDR3aa
once	TRBV15	NA	TRBJ2-1	TGTGCCACCAGCAGAGTAACTAGCACCTACAATGAGCAGTTCTTC	CATSRVTSTYNEQFF
NA	TRBV14	TRBD1	TRBJ1-6	TGTGCCAGCAGCCAAACAGGGGGCGTTAATTCACCCCTCCACTTT	CASSQTGGVNSPLHF
NA	TRBV9	TRBD1	TRBJ2-2	TGTGCCAGCAGCGGACTTACGGACAGGGTCACAAGTACCGGGGAGCTGTTTTTT	CASSGLTDRVTSTGELFF
NA	TRBV5-1	TRBD1	TRBJ2-3	TGCGCCAGCAGCCCCGGGACAGGGCAAGATACGCAGTATTTT	CASSPGTGQDTQYF
NA	TRBV14	TRBD1	TRBJ2-3	TGTGCCAGCAGCCAAGAGCGACAGGGGATAGATACGCAGTATTTT	CASSQERQGIDTQYF
NA	TRBV27	NA	TRBJ2-5	TGTGCCAGCAGTTGGGCCGCAGGGGTGGAGACCCAGTACTTC	CASSWAAGVETQYF
NA	TRBV2	NA	TRBJ1-4	TGTGCCAGCAGTGAGATTAAGGGACACTATAATGAAAAACTGTTTTTT	CASSEIKGHYNEKLFF
once	TRBV4-2	NA	TRBJ1-1	TGTGCCAGCAGCCAAGCCTTCCGGGACACTGAAGCTTTCTTT	CASSQAFRDTEAFF
NA	TRBV14	NA	TRBJ1-3	TGTGCCAGCCTAGGGGAGGGGACACGAAACACCATATATTTT	CASLGEGTRNTIYF
few	TRBV19	NA	TRBJ1-5	TGTGCCAGTCACATATTCCCAGGGCAGCCCCAGCATTTT	CASHIFPGQPQHF
NA	TRBV4-2	NA	TRBJ1-1	TGTGCCAGCAGCCACGGACATTCTGGGACTGAAGCTTTCTTT	CASSHGHSGTEAFF
NA	TRBV5-1	TRBD1	TRBJ1-2	TGCGCCAGCAGCCAGACAGGGGCTTATGGCTACACCTTC	CASSQTGAYGYTF
NA	TRBV18	NA	TRBJ1-4	TGTGCCAGCTCAAGAGTCAGCGGTACTAATGAAAAACTGTTTTTT	CASSRVSGTNEKLFF
NA	TRBV7-9	TRBD1	TRBJ1-4	TGTGCCAGCAGCTCTGGACAGGCTGATGAAAAACTGTTTTTT	CASSSGQADEKLFF
NA	TRBV27	NA	TRBJ1-3	TGTGCCAGCAGGCCGAGGCAGGGAAACACCATATATTTT	CASRPRQGNTIYF
NA	TRBV7-9	TRBD2	TRBJ2-1	TGTGCCAGCAGCTTAGTACAGCGGGGGGCGGGTGAGCAGTTCTTC	CASSLVQRGAGEQFF
NA	TRBV7-9	TRBD1	TRBJ1-1	TGTGCCAGCAGCTCGGGACAGACTAGGAACACTGAAGCTTTCTTT	CASSSGQTRNTEAFF
NA	TRBV30	TRBD1	TRBJ1-5	TGTGCCTGGAGTACCCCGGGACAGGGTGGAAATCAGCCCCAGCATTTT	CAWSTPGQGGNQPQHF
NA	TRBV24-1	NA	TRBJ2-5	TGTGCCACCAGTGATTTTACAGCCCAAGAGACCCAGTACTTC	CATSDFTAQETQYF
NA	TRBV5-1	NA	TRBJ1-2	TGCGCCAGCAGCTTGGGAGACAGCAGTCAGGGCTACACCTTC	CASSLGDSSQGYTF
NA	TRBV5-8	TRBD1	TRBJ1-1	TGTGCCAGCAGCCCGAGGGGGACAGGGGGCGCGATGGACACTGAAGCTTTCTTT	CASSPRGTGGAMDTEAFF
NA	TRBV7-8	TRBD1	TRBJ1-6	TGTGCCAGCAGCCCGACGCGGACAGGGGTTGGGGCCCTCCACTTT	CASSPTRTGVGALHF
NA	TRBV3-1/TRBV3-2	TRBD2	TRBJ2-7	TGTGCCAGCAGCCAAGATATAAGTGCTAGCGGAGCCTACGAGCAGTACTTC	CASSQDISASGAYEQYF
NA	TRBV10-2	TRBD2	TRBJ2-7	TGCGCCAGCAGTGAGAGGACTAGCGGCCTGTACGAGCAGTACTTC	CASSERTSGLYEQYF
NA	TRBV18	TRBD1	TRBJ1-2	TGTGCCAGCTCACTGGGGACAGGGAACTATGGCTACACCTTC	CASSLGTGNYGYTF
NA	TRBV6-5	TRBD1	TRBJ1-4	TGTGCCAGCAGTAACCCCAGACAGGGGGTTGAAAAACTGTTTTTT	CASSNPRQGVEKLFF
NA	TRBV3-1/TRBV3-2	NA	TRBJ1-5	TGTGCCAGCAGCCACGGGCTAGGGAGGGACAATCAGCCCCAGCATTTT	CASSHGLGRDNQPQHF
NA	TRBV29-1	TRBD2	TRBJ2-1	TGCAGCGCCAGACTAGCGAGCTCCTACAATGAGCAGTTCTTC	CSARLASSYNEQFF
NA	TRBV6-5	NA	TRBJ1-1	TGTGCCAGCAGGTACAGGGTCCGGGGTGGGAACACTGAAGCTTTCTTT	CASRYRVRGGNTEAFF